A single sample gave rise to the 29 T cell receptor beta chains below, sequenced in a study of T cells in Graves' hyperthyroidism and ophthalmopathy. The CDR3 regions of TCR beta were amplified from RNA transcripts. The TCR CDR3 first-round RT-PCR relied on the HTBI primer set. TCRdb reprocessed the multiplex PCR reads via MiXCR and lists one record per CDR3 protein. Found here are roughly 500,000 distinct CDR3 sequences, approximately 15% of them singletons; the top ten hold under 7%. The sequenced material came from blood. The receptors were sampled from a woman aged 25-40 years with Graves' hyperthyroidism that later progressed to Graves' ophthalmopathy.

This clonotype was detected ten times or more. The V and J genes are TRBV30 and TRBJ2-1, with D perhaps matching TRBD2 (6 bases). The germline gives CDR1 GTSNPN, CDR2 SVGIG (reference sequence). The germline V and J ends were trimmed by 2 bases and 6 bases, with 14 bases remaining between them. CDR3 length: 14 amino acids. The CDR3 protein is CAWSPGLSGNEQFF. Here the CDR3 DNA reads TGTGCCTGGAGTCCGGGACTCTCGGGCAATGAGCAGTTCTTC.

Ten or more counts support this clonotype. The chain is built from TRBV6-1 and TRBJ1-1; D is unresolved. The germline gives CDR1 MNHNS, CDR2 SASEGT. The CDR3 loop spans 13 amino acids. V was clipped by 6 bases and J by 4 bases, with 12 bases between them. The CDR3: CASSYVRSTEAFF. CDR3 sequence (DNA): TGTGCCAGCAGCTACGTGAGAAGCACTGAAGCTTTCTTT.

Many counts were recorded for this clonotype. The chain couples TRBV6-2 or TRBV6-3 to TRBJ1-6; 9 nucleotides match TRBD1. Trimming removed 5 bases from V and 10 bases from J; junction bases left unmatched: 9. Germline V gene data show CDR1 as MNHEY and CDR2 as SVGEGT. This CDR3 has 15 amino acids. The CDR3: CASSIVDRGWSPLHF. The CDR3 DNA sequence: TGTGCCAGCAGTATAGTGGACAGGGGTTGGTCACCCCTCCACTTT.

Worth noting for this clonotype: A junction end diverges from the germline sequence, so it may reflect a read error. The genes are TRBV10-3 and TRBJ2-1, with D perhaps TRBD1 (6 bases). The germline gives CDR1 ENHRY, CDR2 SYGVKD. The CDR3 extends over 14 amino acids. CDR3 sequence (DNA): TGTGCCATCAGTGAAGGACAGTCATACATTGAGCAGTTCTTC. Protein product: CAISEGQSYIEQFF.

This clonotype was recorded at least ten times. This rearrangement joins TRBV28 to TRBJ2-7; D unresolved. The V and J ends lost 2 bases and 2 bases respectively, with 13 bases between them. The CDR3 length is 15 residues. Germline-derived CDR1 and CDR2 are MDHEN and SYDVKM. The CDR3 spells CASSLLKTYTYEQYF. For the CDR3, the DNA is TGTGCCAGCAGTTTACTGAAGACTTACACCTACGAGCAGTACTTC.

The rearrangement joins TRBV6-1 to TRBJ1-1; 11 positions agree with TRBD1. The CDR3 extends over 18 amino acids. The V gene's germline CDR1 is MNHNS and CDR2 SASEGT. Unmatched junction bases numbered 12, after V lost 6 bases and J lost 0 bases. DNA for the CDR3: TGTGCCAGCAGCGAACCTAGGACAGGGGGCTCTTTGAACACTGAAGCTTTCTTT. Translation: CASSEPRTGGSLNTEAFF.

The chain carries TRBV4-1 and TRBJ2-5; D is unclear. The CDR3 length is 13 residues. Germline CDR1 MGHRA, CDR2 YSYEKL. Trimming cost V 3 bases and J 4 bases, with 9 bases left between them. CDR3 coding DNA: TGCGCCAGCAGCCAGATTCTGGGAGAGACCCAGTACTTC. This gives the protein CASSQILGETQYF.

The chain is built from TRBV27 and TRBJ1-2; D perhaps matches TRBD1 (5 bases). Germline V gives CDR1 MNHEY, CDR2 SMNVEV (reference sequence). The CDR3 has 14 residues. V was pared by 1 base and J by 5 bases, with 11 bases between. CDR3 sequence reads: CASSLYGGGYGYTF. The DNA of the CDR3 is TGTGCCAGCAGTTTATATGGGGGAGGATATGGCTACACCTTC.

This clonotype was found many times. The V gene is TRBV11-2, the J gene TRBJ2-1, with 7 bases identical to TRBD2. The CDR3 runs 12 residues. In germline, CDR1 is SGHAT, CDR2 FQNNGV. Losses at the gene ends were 5 bases for V and 10 bases for J; bases not matched to a gene: 5. CDR3 coding DNA: TGTGCCAGCAGCGGCTTGGGGGGGGAGCAGTTCTTC. Amino acid sequence: CASSGLGGEQFF. The full variable domain, with the rest looked up from reference TRBV11-2 and TRBJ2-1, is EAGVAQSPRYKIIEKRQSVAFWCNPISGHATLYWYQQILGQGPKLLIQFQNNGVVDDSQLPKDRFSAERLKGVDSTLKIQPAKLEDSAVYLCASSGLGGEQFFGPGTRLTVL.

This chain connects TRBV3-1 to TRBJ1-3, with D uncertain. Germline V gene lookup returns CDR1 LGHDT and CDR2 YNNKEL (reference sequence). Trimming left V 1 base short and J 0 bases short, with 13 bases between. This CDR3 spans 17 amino acids. CDR3 protein: CASSQGTDVLSGNTIYF. The DNA of the CDR3 is TGTGCCAGCAGCCAAGGCACGGACGTACTCTCTGGAAACACCATATATTTT.

A remark on this clonotype: With a much larger clone just one base away, this may be a read error. This chain connects TRBV4-1 to TRBJ2-5; tentative D call: TRBD2 (5 bases). The CDR3 has 16 residues. Germline values: CDR1 MGHRA, CDR2 YSYEKL. V was cut by 3 bases and J by 1 base, with 15 bases left in between. The DNA for the CDR3 is TGCGCCAGCAGCCAGTTGGGAGTAACGTTCCAAGAGACCCAGTACTTC. Protein product: CASSQLGVTFQETQYF.

This chain connects TRBV20-1 to TRBJ1-2, with 7 bases aligning to TRBD1. V shed 5 bases, J shed 7 bases, and the junction held 7 bases outside the gene matches. Germline lookup yields CDR1 DFQATT and CDR2 SNEGSKA (reference sequence). This CDR3 comprises 12 residues. CDR3 in DNA: TGCAGTGCTCCTACAGGGGAGGGTGGCTACACCTTC. This translates into CSAPTGEGGYTF.

This clonotype showed up many times. The chain carries TRBV2 and TRBJ2-3, with D perhaps TRBD1 or TRBD2 (5 bases each). V lost 4 bases and J lost 14, with 19 bases in between. The CDR3 spans 13 residues. Germline V lookup: CDR1 SNHLY, CDR2 FYNNEI. The CDR3 nucleotides are TGTGCCAGCAGTGGGATTGGGGGACCCCGACTGTATTTT. This encodes CASSGIGGPRLYF. Together with reference TRBV2 and TRBJ2-3, the CDR3 gives the full variable domain: EPEVTQTPSHQVTQMGQEVILRCVPISNHLYFYWYRQILGQKVEFLVSFYNNEISEKSEIFDDQFSVERPDGSNFTLKIRSTKLEDSAMYFCASSGIGGPRLYFGPGTRLTVL.

This clonotype came up many times. The rearrangement uses TRBV30 and TRBJ1-1, with TRBD1 identical over 8 bases. The junction had 4 bases not matched to a gene; V was cut back by 3 bases and J by 1 base. The CDR3 consists of 14 residues. In germline, CDR1 is GTSNPN, CDR2 SVGIG (reference sequence). The DNA for the CDR3 is TGTGCCTGGAGGAGCGGACAGGGGAACACTGAAGCTTTCTTT. This translates into CAWRSGQGNTEAFF.

Regarding this clonotype: The CDR3 does not close with the conserved phenylalanine or tryptophan, likely indicating a read error. The J gene is TRBJ2-1, the V gene TRBV7-9; 8 nucleotides align to TRBD2. Germline V gives CDR1 SEHNR, CDR2 FQNEAQ (reference sequence). CDR3 length: 15 amino acids. With V trimmed by 5 bases and J by 4 bases, 7 bases remained unmatched. CDR3 sequence reads: CASSTGREGYNEQFL. CDR3 sequence (DNA): TGTGCCAGCAGCACAGGACGGGAGGGATACAATGAGCAGTTCCTC.

This clonotype was recorded many times. The gene calls are TRBV30 and TRBJ2-1, with D possibly being TRBD1 or TRBD2 (5 bases each). This CDR3 is built from 16 residues. The V and J ends lost 3 bases and 7 bases respectively, with 22 bases between them. CDR1 and CDR2 (germline): GTSNPN, SVGIG (reference sequence). CDR3: CAWSYRDLHGVNEQFF. DNA of the CDR3: TGTGCCTGGAGCTATCGGGACCTACACGGCGTGAATGAGCAGTTCTTC.

Ten or more counts support this clonotype. The J gene is TRBJ2-1, the V gene TRBV12-3 or TRBV12-4; possibly TRBD2 for D (6 bases). V was pared by 9 bases and J by 8 bases, with 17 bases between. The length of the CDR3 is 13 residues. CDR3 sequence reads: CASGLRLQDEQFF. The CDR3 DNA follows: TGTGCCAGTGGACTAAGGTTACAGGATGAGCAGTTCTTC.

This chain joins TRBV10-3 and TRBJ1-3, with D hard to call. Trimming cost V 0 bases and J 0 bases, with 12 bases left between them. CDR1 ENHRY and CDR2 SYGVKD come from the germline V gene. The CDR3 loop spans 17 amino acids. The CDR3 coding sequence is TGTGCCATCAGTGAGTCAGGGCAGCCTAACTCTGGAAACACCATATATTTT. Residues: CAISESGQPNSGNTIYF.

This clonotype occurred a few times. This chain connects TRBV30 to TRBJ2-7; D is uncertain. The CDR3 is 12 amino acids. CDR1 is GTSNPN, CDR2 SVGIG, per germline (reference sequence). With 0 bases removed from V and 5 bases from J, the gap between germline ends came to 8 bases. The CDR3 nucleotides read TGTGCCTGGAGTGTATTTCCCCACGAGCAGTACTTC. Protein product: CAWSVFPHEQYF.

This clonotype was recorded at least ten times. The chain carries TRBV28 and TRBJ2-1; D ambiguous. This CDR3 contains 16 residues. CDR1 and CDR2 from the germline V gene are MDHEN and SYDVKM. The V gene lost 2 bases and the J gene lost 6 bases, with 17 bases spanning the gap. The CDR3 bases are TGTGCCAGCAGTTTAGCCGGGCAGGCCCGTCGCAATGAGCAGTTCTTC. This translates into CASSLAGQARRNEQFF.

This clonotype was found many times. The chain joins TRBV29-1 to TRBJ2-3; 12 bases align to TRBD2. CDR1 is SQVTM and CDR2 is ANQGSEA in the germline V gene. This CDR3 has 15 residues. V trimming: 6 bases; J trimming: 6 bases; junction bases outside the gene matches: 10. CDR3 bases: TGCAGCGTCTTTCCGAGACTAGCGGGAGTTGATACGCAGTATTTT. Translating gives CSVFPRLAGVDTQYF.

This clonotype has just a few counts. The genes are TRBV6-1 and TRBJ2-4, with a weak D call TRBD1 (5 bases). V was cut by 3 bases and J by 8 bases, with 8 bases left in between. Germline-derived CDR1 and CDR2 are MNHNS and SASEGT. The CDR3 loop spans 12 amino acids. The CDR3: CASSEDIYIQYF. In DNA form, the CDR3 reads TGTGCCAGCAGTGAGGACATCTACATTCAGTACTTC.

This clonotype was counted ten times or more. V gene TRBV6-1 combines with J gene TRBJ2-1; TRBD2 is a possible D gene (6 bases). Germline V gives CDR1 MNHNS, CDR2 SASEGT. The CDR3 loop spans 13 amino acids. Trimming pared 4 bases from V and 4 bases from J, leaving 8 bases between. As DNA, the CDR3 is TGTGCCAGCAGTGCACGGGAGTACAATGAGCAGTTCTTC. Amino acid sequence: CASSAREYNEQFF.

This clonotype was detected many times. The CDR3 region has the DNA TGCAGTGCTAGAGACCCATCTCCGGGACACATAAACGGCTACACCTTC. Its protein is CSARDPSPGHINGYTF. V gene TRBV20-1 combines with J gene TRBJ1-2, with D maybe TRBD1 (6 bases). The CDR3 length is 16 residues. Trimming removed 0 bases from V and 8 bases from J, with 22 bases in between. Germline CDR1 and CDR2: DFQATT and SNEGSKA (reference sequence).

The J gene is TRBJ2-1, the V gene TRBV9; no definite D call. The CDR3 has 13 residues. Germline CDR1 and CDR2: SGDLS and YYNGEE. V was pared by 4 bases and J by 5 bases, with 10 bases between. The CDR3 loop reads CASSPANNNEQFF. DNA for the CDR3: TGTGCCAGCAGCCCCGCTAATAACAATGAGCAGTTCTTC.

The table lists this clonotype with a few counts. The chain recombines TRBV5-1 with TRBJ1-5; the D gene is possibly TRBD1 (6 bases). V was clipped by 8 bases and J by 6 bases, with 12 bases between them. CDR1 and CDR2 (germline): SGHRS, YFSETQ. This CDR3 has 12 amino acids. The CDR3 here is CASTGKPQPQHF. In nucleotides, the CDR3 is TGCGCCAGTACAGGGAAACCTCAGCCCCAGCATTTT.

The V call is TRBV7-9, the J call TRBJ2-6; 7 nucleotides agree with TRBD1. Trimming cost V 4 bases and J 0 bases; bases outside gene matches: 12. The CDR3 sequence is 19 residues long. Germline assignment: CDR1 SEHNR and CDR2 FQNEAQ (reference sequence). The CDR3 bases are TGTGCCAGCAGCTCCCCAAGACAGGGATCCCGCTCTGGGGCCAACGTCCTGACTTTC. This sequence encodes CASSSPRQGSRSGANVLTF.

This clonotype appeared many times. The V gene is TRBV12-3 or TRBV12-4, the J gene TRBJ1-1; D ambiguous. Trimming shortened V by 2 bases and J by 0 bases, and 10 bases separated the two germline ends. The CDR3 totals 15 residues. CDR3 in amino acids: CASSLMAAVNTEAFF. The CDR3 DNA follows: TGTGCCAGCAGTTTAATGGCGGCGGTGAACACTGAAGCTTTCTTT.

This chain uses TRBV20-1 with TRBJ1-1; no clear D. This CDR3 spans 14 amino acids. Trimming stripped 6 bases from V and 0 bases from J, with 14 bases between. CDR1 and CDR2 (germline): DFQATT, SNEGSKA (reference sequence). In DNA form, the CDR3 reads TGCAGTGCCTGGACGGCGATCATGAACACTGAAGCTTTCTTT. Translating it yields CSAWTAIMNTEAFF.